These 22 T cell receptor beta chains were all obtained from the same sample, sequenced in a study of T cells in Graves' hyperthyroidism and ophthalmopathy (dated by TCRdb to the late 2010s). Library prep was done by multiplex PCR. Instrument used: Illumina HiSeq 2000. Amplification of TCR beta CDR3 regions was carried out from RNA transcripts. The TCR CDR3 was subjected to a first round of RT-PCR using the HTBI primer set and the Qiagen OneStep RT-PCR kit. The public reads were reanalyzed by TCRdb: fastp trimming at Q25, MiXCR alignment, in-frame beta chains only. Each CDR3 protein appears once, grouped with its most common genes and DNA. The sample table lists 530,000 or so distinct CDR3 sequences, roughly 18% of them with a count of one. The ten most abundant clones make up 15% to 20% of the sample. What was sequenced was blood. These receptors originate from a woman aged 18-30 years with Graves' ophthalmopathy.

There are a few counts of this clonotype. The chain is built from TRBV6-1 and TRBJ1-5; a possible D gene is TRBD1 (5 bases). Trimming removed 6 bases from V and 0 bases from J, with 12 bases in between. The CDR3 is 15 amino acids. Germline CDR1 and CDR2: MNHNS and SASEGT. The CDR3 loop is CASSPGPHSNQPQHF. CDR3 bases: TGTGCCAGCAGCCCGGGACCCCATAGCAATCAGCCCCAGCATTTT.

CDR3 protein: CASSTGGVEAFF. CDR3 DNA sequence: TGTGCCAGTAGTACCGGGGGGGTTGAAGCTTTCTTT. This chain uses TRBV19 with TRBJ1-1; D may be TRBD1 (5 bases). The V and J ends lost 4 bases and 7 bases respectively, with 10 bases between them. Germline values: CDR1 LNHDA, CDR2 SQIVND (reference sequence). The CDR3 has 12 residues.

This clonotype was detected a few times. The V gene is TRBV4-3, the J gene TRBJ2-1; the match to TRBD2 covers 8 bases. This CDR3 comprises 17 residues. The junction had 13 bases not matched to a gene; V was cut back by 2 bases and J by 7 bases. Germline V CDR1 and CDR2: LGHNA, YSLEER. The DNA for the CDR3 is TGCGCCAGCAGCCAAACCCAGAAGCGGGAGAGAGGGAATGAGCAGTTCTTC. It translates to CASSQTQKRERGNEQFF.

The V call is TRBV14, the J call TRBJ1-4, with D maybe TRBD1 (6 bases). Trimming pared 2 bases from V and 0 bases from J, leaving 10 bases between. The CDR3 is 16 amino acids. Germline loops: CDR1 SGHDN, CDR2 FVKESK. CDR3 in amino acids: CASSQPGVATNEKLFF. The CDR3 DNA sequence: TGTGCCAGCAGCCAACCAGGGGTCGCAACTAATGAAAAACTGTTTTTT.

This clonotype came up many times. The chain is built from TRBV6-1 and TRBJ1-1; TRBD1 agrees at 8 bases. The CDR3 is made up of 14 amino acids. V trimming: 6 bases; J trimming: 6 bases; junction bases outside the gene matches: 9. CDR1 MNHNS and CDR2 SASEGT come from the germline V gene. The chain's CDR3 is CASRPTGAGAEAFF. The CDR3, as DNA: TGTGCCAGCAGACCGACAGGGGCTGGGGCTGAAGCTTTCTTT.

The rearrangement links TRBV20-1 to TRBJ2-7; the match to TRBD2 covers 7 bases. V shed 3 bases, J shed 7 bases, and the junction held 18 bases outside the gene matches. The CDR3 sequence is 16 residues long. The germline gives CDR1 DFQATT, CDR2 SNEGSKA (reference sequence). The CDR3 sequence: CSARSHLAETDNEQYF. The CDR3 DNA reads as TGCAGTGCTAGGTCCCACCTAGCGGAGACCGACAATGAGCAGTACTTC.

There are many counts of this clonotype. This sequence joins TRBV6-1 and TRBJ1-1; weak D call: TRBD1 (5 bases). CDR3 length: 12 amino acids. Germline-derived CDR1 and CDR2 are MNHNS and SASEGT. V was clipped by 6 bases and J by 8 bases, with 13 bases between them. Written as DNA, the CDR3 is TGTGCCAGCAGGACGACAGTGACAGAAGCTTTCTTT. This sequence encodes CASRTTVTEAFF.

This clonotype was found many times. The chain joins TRBV28 to TRBJ1-5, with a weak D call TRBD1 (5 bases). V was clipped by 4 bases and J by 3 bases, with 13 bases between them. Germline CDR1 reads MDHEN; CDR2 reads SYDVKM. This CDR3 spans 15 amino acids. The CDR3 DNA follows: TGTGCCAGCAGTTCCCCACAGGTAACCAATCAGCCCCAGCATTTT. It encodes CASSSPQVTNQPQHF.

This clonotype occurred many times. The chain uses TRBV7-2 and TRBJ1-4; 7 nucleotides agree with TRBD1. Germline CDR1 reads SGHTA; CDR2 reads FQGNSA. The CDR3 totals 14 residues. V trimming: 4 bases; J trimming: 6 bases; junction bases outside the gene matches: 5. The DNA for the CDR3 is TGTGCCAGCAGCTCCGGGACAGACTATGAAAAACTGTTTTTT. Amino acids: CASSSGTDYEKLFF. The full variable domain, in which reference TRBV7-2 and TRBJ1-4 provide the parts outside the CDR3, is GAGVSQSPSNKVTEKGKDVELRCDPISGHTALYWYRQSLGQGLEFLIYFQGNSAPDKSGLPSDRFSAERTGGSVSTLTIQRTQQEDSAVYLCASSSGTDYEKLFFGSGTQLSVL.

In this sample, this clonotype turned up many times. The chain employs TRBV12-3 or TRBV12-4 and TRBJ1-1; D is unclear. Between the trimmed V and J ends, which lost 6 bases and 6 bases, there was a span of 14 bases. This CDR3 has 13 residues. For the CDR3, the DNA is TGTGCCAGCAGCCATGTTGGATTGGCTGAAGCTTTCTTT. It yields the protein CASSHVGLAEAFF.

The table lists this clonotype with many counts. The chain couples TRBV30 to TRBJ2-7; 7 bases align to TRBD2. The CDR3 has 12 residues. Germline values: CDR1 GTSNPN, CDR2 SVGIG (reference sequence). Losses at the gene ends were 1 base for V and 6 bases for J; bases not matched to a gene: 3. The CDR3 protein is CAWSDTGGEQYF. The CDR3 nucleotides read TGTGCCTGGAGTGATACGGGAGGCGAGCAGTACTTC.

This clonotype was recorded at least ten times. The chain couples TRBV24-1 to TRBJ2-3, with no clear D. Trimming cost V 3 bases and J 2 bases, with 8 bases left between them. This CDR3 comprises 14 residues. Germline lookup yields CDR1 KGHDR and CDR2 SFDVKD. The CDR3 is CATSDVEFTDTQYF. The CDR3 nucleotides are TGTGCCACCAGTGATGTGGAGTTCACAGATACGCAGTATTTT.

This clonotype was recorded at least ten times. The chain employs TRBV11-2 and TRBJ2-3; perhaps D is TRBD1 or TRBD2 (7 bases each). The CDR3 is 16 amino acids. V was cut by 5 bases and J by 0 bases, with 15 bases left in between. Germline V gene lookup returns CDR1 SGHAT and CDR2 FQNNGV. The CDR3 spells CASSQGGTVSTDTQYF. DNA for the CDR3: TGTGCCAGCAGCCAGGGGGGGACGGTTAGCACAGATACGCAGTATTTT.

The sample holds a few counts of this clonotype. The gene calls are TRBV2 and TRBJ2-4; 7 bases map to TRBD2. This CDR3 is built from 15 residues. The V and J ends lost 6 bases and 0 bases, in that order; junction bases with no gene match: 5. The germline V gene has CDR1 SNHLY and CDR2 FYNNEI. CDR3 amino acids: CASRGGTLAKNIQYF. CDR3 sequence (DNA): TGTGCCAGCAGGGGAGGGACCCTAGCCAAAAACATTCAGTACTTC.

Ten or more counts support this clonotype. The chain recombines TRBV15 with TRBJ2-7; 8 bases are a match to TRBD2. The CDR3 is made up of 15 amino acids. J lost 3 bases, V lost 0 bases, and 4 bases had no gene match. Looked up from germline, CDR1 is LNHNV and CDR2 is YYDKDF (reference sequence). Written as DNA, the CDR3 is TGTGCCACCAGCAGAGAAGCGGGAGTCTTCTACGAGCAGTACTTC. Encoded protein: CATSREAGVFYEQYF.

This clonotype was recorded many times. The chain links TRBV7-3 to TRBJ2-3, with 13 bases identical to TRBD2. Germline V CDR1 and CDR2: SGHTA, FQGTGA. This CDR3 has 16 amino acids. V shed 4 bases and J 4 bases; nucleotides not matched to a gene: 5. CDR3 residues: CASSSGLAGQADTQYF. The CDR3 bases are TGTGCCAGCAGCTCGGGACTAGCGGGACAAGCAGATACGCAGTATTTT.

This rearrangement joins TRBV27 to TRBJ1-1, with a weak D call TRBD1 (6 bases). Germline CDR1 reads MNHEY; CDR2 reads SMNVEV (reference sequence). With 5 bases removed from V and 7 bases from J, the gap between germline ends came to 17 bases. The CDR3 consists of 14 residues. The CDR3, as DNA: TGTGCCAGCAGTCGCCTGACAGGAGCTTATGAAGCTTTCTTT. Encoded protein: CASSRLTGAYEAFF.

The chain combines TRBV10-2 with TRBJ2-3; 10 nucleotides line up with TRBD1. The CDR3 covers 16 residues. Germline values: CDR1 WSHSY, CDR2 SAAADI. Germline trimming cut 3 bases from V and 4 bases from J; bases unmatched to any gene: 7. The CDR3 reads CASSELWTGGADTQYF. Here the CDR3 DNA reads TGCGCCAGCAGTGAACTTTGGACAGGGGGTGCAGATACGCAGTATTTT.

This clonotype has at least ten counts. The chain links TRBV2 to TRBJ2-3; the D gene is possibly TRBD1 (5 bases). This CDR3 is 15 amino acids long. V was cut by 6 bases and J by 5 bases, with 18 bases left in between. Germline V gene sequence: CDR1 SNHLY, CDR2 FYNNEI. The CDR3 nucleotides are TGTGCCAGCAGCCCTATTCGCAGGGTGCAAGATACGCAGTATTTT. It is translated as CASSPIRRVQDTQYF.

This clonotype was observed a handful of times. The V and J genes are TRBV2 and TRBJ2-1; D possibly uses TRBD1 or TRBD2 (5 bases each). Trimming stripped 8 bases from V and 5 bases from J, with 10 bases between. Germline assignment: CDR1 SNHLY and CDR2 FYNNEI. This CDR3 comprises 12 residues. The CDR3 spells CASGGSNNEQFF. In nucleotides, the CDR3 is TGTGCCAGCGGGGGATCCAACAATGAGCAGTTCTTC. Based on the CDR3 plus reference TRBV2 and TRBJ2-1, the full variable domain is EPEVTQTPSHQVTQMGQEVILRCVPISNHLYFYWYRQILGQKVEFLVSFYNNEISEKSEIFDDQFSVERPDGSNFTLKIRSTKLEDSAMYFCASGGSNNEQFFGPGTRLTVL.

This clonotype was observed a few times. This sequence joins TRBV30 and TRBJ1-6; 10 bases fit TRBD1. CDR1 and CDR2 (germline): GTSNPN, SVGIG (reference sequence). The V gene end was trimmed by 1 base and the J gene end by 8 bases; junction bases not matched to a gene: 5. The CDR3 consists of 15 residues. CDR3 sequence: CAWSGTGTGDSPLHF. The CDR3 nucleotides read TGTGCCTGGAGTGGAACCGGGACAGGGGATTCACCCCTCCACTTT.

This clonotype has at least ten counts. The chain couples TRBV30 to TRBJ1-2; D might be TRBD1 (6 bases). Trimming shortened V by 5 bases and J by 1 base, and 14 bases separated the two germline ends. The CDR3 is 14 residues long. Germline values: CDR1 GTSNPN, CDR2 SVGIG (reference sequence). CDR3 coding DNA: TGTGCCTGGGCGGCGGACAGTGATAACTATGGCTACACCTTC. This encodes CAWAADSDNYGYTF.